This T cell receptor (beta chain) is drawn from a study of T-cell reconstitution after alpha-beta-depleted transplantation in children. The authors prepared the TCRbeta library with unique molecular identifiers. TCRdb re-analysed the PCR reads in MiXCR, keeping a single row per CDR3 protein. This table holds 500,000 or so distinct CDR3 sequences, approximately 32% found once. Ten or more counts support this clonotype. With 3 bases clipped from V and 2 bases from J, the junction kept 7 bases outside the gene matches. Germline lookup yields CDR1 SGHRS and CDR2 YFSETQ. The CDR3 loop spans 17 amino acids.

This receptor was identified in a human donor who donated a stem cell graft to a child with aplastic anemia. Sequencing used PBMCs from the stem cell graft donor, obtained from the stem cell graft. The V call is TRBV5-1, the J call TRBJ2-5; 13 bases fit TRBD2. CDR3 nucleotide sequence: TGCGCCAGCAGCTGGATGGGACTAGCGGGATGGCAAGAGACCCAGTACTTC. Protein: CASSWMGLAGWQETQYF. The whole variable domain, filled in from reference TRBV5-1 and TRBJ2-5, reads KAGVTQTPRYLIKTRGQQVTLSCSPISGHRSVSWYQQTPGQGLQFLFEYFSETQRNKGNFPGRFSGRQFSNSRSEMNVSTLELGDSALYLCASSWMGLAGWQETQYFGPGTRLLVL.